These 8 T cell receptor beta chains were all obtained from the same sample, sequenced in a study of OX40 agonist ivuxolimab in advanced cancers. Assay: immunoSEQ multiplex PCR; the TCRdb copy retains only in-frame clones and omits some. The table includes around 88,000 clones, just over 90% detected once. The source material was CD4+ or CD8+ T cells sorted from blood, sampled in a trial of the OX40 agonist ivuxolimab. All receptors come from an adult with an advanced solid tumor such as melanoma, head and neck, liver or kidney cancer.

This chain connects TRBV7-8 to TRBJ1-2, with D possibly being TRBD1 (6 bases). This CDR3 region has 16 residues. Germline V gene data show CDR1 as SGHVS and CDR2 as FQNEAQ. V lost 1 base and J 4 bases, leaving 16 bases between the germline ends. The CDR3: CASSLVGGRLPYGYTF. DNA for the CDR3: TGTGCCAGCAGCTTAGTGGGGGGCCGACTTCCCTATGGCTACACCTTC.

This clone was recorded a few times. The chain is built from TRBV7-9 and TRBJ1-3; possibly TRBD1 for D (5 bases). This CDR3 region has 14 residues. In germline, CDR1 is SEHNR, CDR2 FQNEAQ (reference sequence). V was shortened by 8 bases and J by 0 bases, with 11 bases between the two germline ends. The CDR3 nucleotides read TGTGCCAGCCAAAGGGGATTCTCTGGAAACACCATATATTTT. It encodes CASQRGFSGNTIYF.

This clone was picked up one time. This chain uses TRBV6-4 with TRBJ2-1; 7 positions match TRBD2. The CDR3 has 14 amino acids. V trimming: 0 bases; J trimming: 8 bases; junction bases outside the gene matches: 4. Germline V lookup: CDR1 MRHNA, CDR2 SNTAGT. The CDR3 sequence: CASSDSGGRDEQFF. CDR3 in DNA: TGTGCCAGCAGTGACTCGGGTGGGAGGGATGAGCAGTTCTTC.

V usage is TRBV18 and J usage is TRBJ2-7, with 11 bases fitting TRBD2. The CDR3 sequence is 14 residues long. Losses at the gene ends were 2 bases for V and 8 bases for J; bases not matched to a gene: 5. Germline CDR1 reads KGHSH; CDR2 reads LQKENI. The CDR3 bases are TGTGCCAGCTCACCAGGGACTAGCGGAACCCAGCAGTACTTC. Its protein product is CASSPGTSGTQQYF. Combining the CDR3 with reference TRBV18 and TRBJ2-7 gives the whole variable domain NAGVMQNPRHLVRRRGQEARLRCSPMKGHSHVYWYRQLPEEGLKFMVYLQKENIIDESGMPKERFSAEFPKEGPSILRIQQVVRGDSAAYFCASSPGTSGTQQYFGPGTRLTVT.

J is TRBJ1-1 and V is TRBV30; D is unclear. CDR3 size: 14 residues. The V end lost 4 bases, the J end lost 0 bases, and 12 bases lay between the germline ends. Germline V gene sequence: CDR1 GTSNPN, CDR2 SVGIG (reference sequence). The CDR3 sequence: CAWIHSAMNTEAFF. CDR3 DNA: TGTGCCTGGATCCACTCAGCGATGAACACTGAAGCTTTCTTT.

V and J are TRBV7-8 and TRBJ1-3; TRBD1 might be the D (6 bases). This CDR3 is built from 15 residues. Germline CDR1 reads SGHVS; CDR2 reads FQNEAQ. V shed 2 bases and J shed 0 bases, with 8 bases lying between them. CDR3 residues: CASSLRDISGNTIYF. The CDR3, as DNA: TGTGCCAGCAGCTTACGGGACATCTCTGGAAACACCATATATTTT.

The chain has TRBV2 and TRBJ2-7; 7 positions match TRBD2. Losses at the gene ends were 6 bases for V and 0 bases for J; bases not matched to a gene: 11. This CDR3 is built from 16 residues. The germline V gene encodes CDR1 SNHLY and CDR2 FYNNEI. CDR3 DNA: TGTGCCAGCAGGGTCCCGGGGGACTACGTCTCCTACGAGCAGTACTTC. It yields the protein CASRVPGDYVSYEQYF.

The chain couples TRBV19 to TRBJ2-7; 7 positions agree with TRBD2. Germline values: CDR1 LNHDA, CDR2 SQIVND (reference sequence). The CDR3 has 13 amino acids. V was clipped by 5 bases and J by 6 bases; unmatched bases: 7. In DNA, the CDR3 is TGTGCCAGTAGTGGACTAGACGGAATCGAGCAGTACTTC. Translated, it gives CASSGLDGIEQYF.